A selection of T cell receptor beta chains follows, all from one sample in a study of cytotoxic CD8 clonotypes in ibrutinib-treated CLL. The assay was immunoSEQ multiplex PCR, and TCRdb's table has in-frame clones only and misses some. The data contain roughly 150,000 clones, about 76% of them singletons. This material consisted of PBMCs, taken after 24 months of ibrutinib treatment. The receptors here all came from a human donor with chronic lymphocytic leukemia. The CDR3 runs from the conserved cysteine through the conserved F or W. Each record gives: V gene, clone size, CDR3 protein. The size field is filled for only some rows; it gives once, few, many or a size class.

TRBV2,-,CASTNTGELFF
TRBV7-2,-,CASSLGGGLAKGYNEQFF
TRBV10-3,-,CAISEAAGEGTEAFF
TRBV6-5,-,CASSYGAGDTQYF
TRBV5-1,-,CASSPNLNTGELFF
TRBV7-2,-,CASSLERSGNTIYF
TRBV7-2,-,CASSLGPDKPGGYTF
TRBV5-4,-,CASSSGTRYEQYF
TRBV7-9,-,CASGSRTGESYEQYF
TRBV5-1,-,CASSPPTGGYGYTF
TRBV27,-,CASSLSGWGGAFF
TRBV5-1,-,CASSPRRKNTEAFF
TRBV27,-,CASSWGPYNEQFF
TRBV9,-,CASSVGFGQTEAFF
TRBV11-3,-,CASSPGTSESSYEQYF
TRBV7-9,-,CASSPGTSGAQYF
TRBV5-4,-,CASSYGTGVGETQYF
TRBV27,-,CASGWDYAGETQYF
TRBV21-1,-,CASSFPAGARGETQYF
TRBV9,-,CASSGGLADYEQYF
TRBV7-9,-,CASSLAGRNTEAFF
TRBV19,-,CASSSRGNYGYTF
TRBV5-4,many,CASSWDSTEQYF
TRBV6-5,-,CASSPTDRGGYTF
TRBV7-6,-,CASSLVETAGELFF
TRBV28,-,CASKRYTEAFF
TRBV9,-,CASSLSPIQGTGGYTF
TRBV4-3,-,CASSPAGRGRDEQFF
TRBV23-1,-,CASSGEKLFF
TRBV2,-,CASTRAPGTSASYEQYF
TRBV5-6,-,CASTTIVGPRGEQYF
TRBV7-3,-,CASSLTAGLHSSGYTF
TRBV28,-,CASSPTGLGYGYTF
TRBV29-1,-,CSAQTSGSPGELFF
TRBV7-3,-,CASSPTGGNSPLHF
TRBV5-1,-,CASSLNRPTEQYF
TRBV7-7,-,CGTGTFSGELFF
TRBV19,-,CASTRVFGDTQYF
TRBV18,-,CASSPGEQSSYEQYF
TRBV5-4,-,CASSLGGGSYEQYF
TRBV11-2,few,CASSSQGDQPQHF
TRBV7-2,many,CASSAGQSGGNQPQHF
TRBV5-1,-,CASSSQGPSPGYTF
TRBV6-6,once,CASSPGQEAGNTIYF
TRBV28,-,CASSPGTVNTGELFF